This is a list of T cell receptor beta chains from one sample in a study of CD8 T cells in ankylosing spondylitis. TCRdb analysed the 5' RACE reads with MiXCR anew, one entry per CDR3 protein. Altogether more than 250,000 distinct CDR3 sequences are present, about 9.9% being singletons, with the ten largest covering around 10%. Sequenced input: blood, either unsorted or a sorted T cell fraction (not recorded which). The receptors shown here come from a female donor with ankylosing spondylitis or in good health (not recorded which). The CDR3 runs from the conserved cysteine through the conserved F or W. A D gene is named only where the DNA matches it firmly. Rows give clone size only sometimes, using once, few, many, or a class for an expanded clone.

CDR3aa | CDR3nt | d_gene | v_gene | abundance | len | j_gene
CATSGGLAGGNEQFF | TGTGCCACCAGCGGGGGACTAGCGGGAGGCAATGAGCAGTTCTTC | TRBD2 | TRBV24-1 | many | 15 | TRBJ2-1
CAISESGQGKNEQYF | TGTGCCATCAGTGAATCCGGACAGGGAAAAAACGAGCAGTACTTC | TRBD1 | TRBV10-3 | many | 15 | TRBJ2-7
CASSMGTGRTYEQYF | TGTGCCAGTAGTATGGGGACAGGGAGGACCTACGAGCAGTACTTC | TRBD1 | TRBV19 | . | 15 | TRBJ2-7
CASSLKRHSNTGELFF | TGCGCCAGCAGCCTGAAGCGACATTCGAACACCGGGGAGCTGTTTTTT | . | TRBV5-1 | many | 16 | TRBJ2-2
CASSLAGSTNEKLFF | TGCGCCAGCAGCTTGGCGGGATCAACTAATGAAAAACTGTTTTTT | . | TRBV5-1 | many | 15 | TRBJ1-4
CASSLDREDGPQHF | TGCGCCAGCAGCTTGGACAGGGAGGACGGGCCCCAGCATTTT | . | TRBV5-1 | many | 14 | TRBJ1-5
CAWSVLITGGETQYF | TGTGCCTGGAGTGTACTCATAACAGGGGGGGAGACCCAGTACTTC | TRBD1 | TRBV30 | . | 15 | TRBJ2-5
CASSGDISGYETQYF | TGCGCCAGCAGTGGTGATATCTCAGGGTACGAGACCCAGTACTTC | . | TRBV5-1 | . | 15 | TRBJ2-5
CASSQSSQGNNEQFF | TGTGCCAGCAGCCAAAGTTCCCAGGGGAACAATGAGCAGTTCTTC | . | TRBV3-1 | few | 15 | TRBJ2-1
CASGRPGQGVTEAFF | TGTGCCAGCGGACGACCGGGACAGGGGGTAACTGAAGCTTTCTTT | TRBD1 | TRBV12-3/TRBV12-4 | many | 15 | TRBJ1-1
CASSSQGAEKNGYTF | TGTGCCAGCAGCTCGCAGGGGGCGGAGAAAAATGGCTACACCTTC | TRBD1 | TRBV7-2 | . | 15 | TRBJ1-2
CASSQGLAGGNEQFF | TGCGCCAGCAGCCAGGGACTAGCGGGAGGAAATGAGCAGTTCTTC | TRBD2 | TRBV5-1 | . | 15 | TRBJ2-1
CASGGGASGYTF | TGTGCCAGCGGGGGGGGGGCGTCTGGCTACACCTTC | . | TRBV6-1 | many | 12 | TRBJ1-2
CASSLIAGQGRADTQYF | TGTGCCAGCAGCCTCATCGCGGGACAGGGGAGGGCAGATACGCAGTATTTT | TRBD1 | TRBV5-6 | few | 17 | TRBJ2-3
CASSQDLLAGLNNEQFF | TGCGCCAGCAGCCAAGATCTACTCGCGGGTCTCAACAATGAGCAGTTCTTC | . | TRBV4-3 | few | 17 | TRBJ2-1
CASRIFTVKDEQYF | TGTGCCAGCAGGATTTTTACAGTCAAGGACGAGCAGTACTTC | . | TRBV6-1 | many | 14 | TRBJ2-7
CASSPEGGPLGYTF | TGCGCCAGCAGCCCAGAGGGGGGGCCCCTGGGCTACACCTTC | . | TRBV5-1 | many | 14 | TRBJ1-2
CATSMSSATGELFF | TGTGCCACCAGTATGTCTTCGGCCACCGGGGAGCTGTTTTTT | . | TRBV24-1 | few | 14 | TRBJ2-2
CSAGQGQETQYF | TGCAGTGCCGGACAGGGCCAAGAGACCCAGTACTTC | TRBD1 | TRBV20-1 | many | 12 | TRBJ2-5
CASTTEPWGTYGYTF | TGTGCCAGTACCACGGAGCCTTGGGGGACCTATGGCTACACCTTC | . | TRBV19 | . | 15 | TRBJ1-2
CASSLALSGYTF | TGTGCCAGCAGCTTGGCCCTGTCCGGCTACACCTTC | . | TRBV7-2 | few | 12 | TRBJ1-2
CSAETSQLQETQYF | TGCAGCGCCGAGACTAGCCAGCTCCAAGAGACCCAGTACTTC | TRBD2 | TRBV29-1 | few | 14 | TRBJ2-5
CASRQGVYSPLHF | TGTGCCAGCAGACAGGGGGTATATTCACCCCTCCACTTT | TRBD1 | TRBV6-1 | many | 13 | TRBJ1-6
CASSLGAGYSNQPQHF | TGTGCCAGCAGTTTAGGGGCAGGTTATAGCAATCAGCCCCAGCATTTT | . | TRBV12-3/TRBV12-4 | many | 16 | TRBJ1-5
CASSLSAHEQYF | TGTGCCAGCAGCCTCAGCGCCCACGAGCAGTACTTC | . | TRBV7-9 | many | 12 | TRBJ2-7
CASSSPSTGELFF | TGTGCCAGCAGTTCCCCTAGTACCGGGGAGCTGTTTTTT | . | TRBV6-5 | few | 13 | TRBJ2-2
CASSLEGGNSNQPQHF | TGTGCCAGCAGCTTAGAGGGCGGAAATAGCAATCAGCCCCAGCATTTT | . | TRBV7-2 | many | 16 | TRBJ1-5
CASSLKDSQETQYF | TGCGCCAGCAGCTTGAAGGACAGCCAAGAGACCCAGTACTTC | . | TRBV5-1 | . | 14 | TRBJ2-5
CATSDPGGEQETQYF | TGTGCCACCAGTGATCCAGGAGGAGAGCAAGAGACCCAGTACTTC | . | TRBV24-1 | few | 15 | TRBJ2-5
CASSPTGLDGYTF | TGTGCCAGCTCACCGACAGGGTTGGATGGCTACACCTTC | TRBD1 | TRBV18 | few | 13 | TRBJ1-2
CASSAGQSSYNEQFF | TGTGCCAGCAGTGCTGGACAGAGCTCCTACAATGAGCAGTTCTTC | . | TRBV6-1 | many | 15 | TRBJ2-1
CASSLPDTDRENSPLHF | TGTGCCAGCAGTTTACCGGACACGGACAGGGAGAATTCACCCCTCCACTTT | TRBD1 | TRBV28 | many | 17 | TRBJ1-6
CSARDSGTPEAFF | TGCAGTGCTAGAGATTCAGGGACCCCTGAAGCTTTCTTT | . | TRBV20-1 | many | 13 | TRBJ1-1
CASSPGLVGETQYF | TGCGCCAGCAGCCCGGGACTAGTCGGGGAGACCCAGTACTTC | TRBD2 | TRBV5-1 | . | 14 | TRBJ2-5
CASEGHNRDVKFF | TGTGCCAGTGAAGGGCATAACAGGGATGTTAAGTTCTTC | . | TRBV9 | few | 13 | TRBJ2-1
CASSSADRSTDTQYF | TGCGCCAGCAGCTCAGCCGACAGGTCCACAGATACGCAGTATTTT | . | TRBV5-1 | few | 15 | TRBJ2-3
CASGTVSTDTQYF | TGTGCCAGCGGGACCGTTAGCACAGATACGCAGTATTTT | . | TRBV5-6 | many | 13 | TRBJ2-3
CASSLSFPTEAFF | TGTGCCAGCAGTTTATCGTTCCCGACTGAAGCTTTCTTT | . | TRBV28 | many | 13 | TRBJ1-1
CASSFYWGTEAFF | TGTGCCAGCAGTTTTTATTGGGGAACTGAAGCTTTCTTT | . | TRBV28 | few | 13 | TRBJ1-1
CASSLGGGGSNQPQHF | TGTGCCAGCAGCTTAGGAGGGGGCGGGAGCAATCAGCCCCAGCATTTT | TRBD1 | TRBV7-8 | few | 16 | TRBJ1-5
CASSIDGETQYF | TGCGCCAGCAGCATCGATGGAGAGACCCAGTACTTC | . | TRBV5-1 | many | 12 | TRBJ2-5
CASSLGQGKSNEQFF | TGCGCCAGCAGCCTGGGACAGGGTAAATCAAATGAGCAGTTCTTC | TRBD1 | TRBV5-1 | many | 15 | TRBJ2-1
CASSYPYQGAYASNQPQHF | TGTGCCAGCAGTTACCCCTATCAGGGGGCCTACGCGAGCAATCAGCCCCAGCATTTT | TRBD1 | TRBV6-5 | . | 19 | TRBJ1-5
CASNQDKHPGTGYTGELFF | TGTGCCAGCAACCAAGATAAGCATCCCGGGACAGGGTACACCGGGGAGCTGTTTTTT | TRBD1 | TRBV14 | once | 19 | TRBJ2-2
CASSLRAGPSYNEQFF | TGTGCCAGCAGCCTTCGGGCAGGACCCTCCTACAATGAGCAGTTCTTC | . | TRBV5-4 | many | 16 | TRBJ2-1
CASSPLPPGVNSPLHF | TGTGCCAGCTCACCACTACCCCCAGGGGTCAATTCACCCCTCCACTTT | . | TRBV18 | . | 16 | TRBJ1-6
CASSHGTDIYGYTF | TGCGCCAGCAGCCACGGGACAGATATCTATGGCTACACCTTC | TRBD1 | TRBV5-1 | . | 14 | TRBJ1-2
CASSLGLVKIETQYF | TGCGCCAGCAGCTTAGGTCTCGTCAAAATAGAGACCCAGTACTTC | . | TRBV5-1 | many | 15 | TRBJ2-5
CASSLGQGYQETQYF | TGTGCCAGCAGCTTGGGGCAGGGATACCAAGAGACCCAGTACTTC | . | TRBV5-5 | many | 15 | TRBJ2-5
CSVREGSAKNIQYF | TGCAGTGTTAGGGAGGGAAGTGCCAAAAACATTCAGTACTTC | TRBD2 | TRBV20-1 | many | 14 | TRBJ2-4
CASSYRYEQYF | TGTGCCAGCAGTTACCGGTACGAGCAGTACTTC | . | TRBV12-3/TRBV12-4 | many | 11 | TRBJ2-7
CASSVNQPQHF | TGTGCCAGCAGCGTAAATCAGCCCCAGCATTTT | . | TRBV12-3/TRBV12-4 | many | 11 | TRBJ1-5
CASSSDLAGNNEQFF | TGCGCCAGCAGCTCGGACCTAGCTGGCAACAATGAGCAGTTCTTC | . | TRBV5-1 | many | 15 | TRBJ2-1
CASSASTGGVINEQFF | TGCGCCAGCAGCGCATCCACAGGGGGCGTTATAAATGAGCAGTTCTTC | TRBD1 | TRBV4-1 | many | 16 | TRBJ2-1
CASSGGAAGYTF | TGTGCCAGCAGTGGAGGCGCGGCGGGCTACACCTTC | . | TRBV27 | few | 12 | TRBJ1-2